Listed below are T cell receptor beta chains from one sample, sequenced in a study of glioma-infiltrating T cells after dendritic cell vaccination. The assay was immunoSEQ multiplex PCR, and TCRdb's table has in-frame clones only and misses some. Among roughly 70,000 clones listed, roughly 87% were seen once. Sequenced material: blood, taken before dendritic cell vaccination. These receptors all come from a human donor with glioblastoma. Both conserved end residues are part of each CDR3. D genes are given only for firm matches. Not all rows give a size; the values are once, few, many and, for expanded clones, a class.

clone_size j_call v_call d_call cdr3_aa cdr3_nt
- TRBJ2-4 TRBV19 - CASSASGDIQYF TGTGCCAGTAGTGCTTCAGGCGACATTCAGTACTTC
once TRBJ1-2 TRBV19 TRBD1 CASSTNPGQVNYGYTF TGTGCCAGTAGTACGAACCCGGGACAGGTTAACTATGGCTACACCTTC
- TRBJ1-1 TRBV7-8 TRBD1 CASSFQGAGPTEAFF TGTGCCAGCAGCTTTCAGGGGGCAGGGCCCACTGAAGCTTTCTTT
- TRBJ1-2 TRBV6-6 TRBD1 CASSLGQGAYGYTF TGTGCCAGCAGTCTAGGACAGGGGGCCTATGGCTACACCTTC
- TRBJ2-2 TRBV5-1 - CASSRQDNTGELFF TGCGCCAGCAGCCGTCAGGATAACACCGGGGAGCTGTTTTTT
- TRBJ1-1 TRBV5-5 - CASSLGRGNEAFF TGTGCCAGCAGCTTAGGACGGGGGAATGAAGCTTTCTTT
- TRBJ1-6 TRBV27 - CASAIASTSSYNSPLHF TGTGCCAGCGCCATTGCGAGTACTAGCTCCTATAATTCACCCCTCCACTTT
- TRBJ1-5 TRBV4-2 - CASSQEDSQNQPQHF TGTGCCAGCAGCCAAGAGGACAGTCAAAATCAGCCCCAGCATTTT
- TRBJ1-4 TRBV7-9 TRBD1 CASSLGQGKEKLFF TGTGCCAGCAGCTTAGGACAGGGGAAAGAAAAACTGTTTTTT
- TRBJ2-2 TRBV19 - CASNVRAVLGTGELFF TGTGCCAGTAACGTGCGAGCGGTACTTGGGACCGGGGAGCTGTTTTTT
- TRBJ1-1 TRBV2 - CASAGPNTEAFF TGTGCCAGCGCGGGACCGAACACTGAAGCTTTCTTT
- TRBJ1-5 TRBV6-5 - CASSLRPQGNQPQHF TGTGCCAGCAGTCTACGTCCACAGGGAAATCAGCCCCAGCATTTT
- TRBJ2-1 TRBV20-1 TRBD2 CSARAGRGQFF TGCAGTGCTAGAGCAGGGAGGGGACAGTTCTTC
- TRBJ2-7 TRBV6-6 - CASRPGSRDEQYF TGTGCCAGCAGGCCGGGGTCAAGGGACGAGCAGTACTTC
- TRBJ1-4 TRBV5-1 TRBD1 CASSLGTVNEKLFF TGCGCCAGCAGCCTGGGGACAGTAAATGAAAAACTGTTTTTT
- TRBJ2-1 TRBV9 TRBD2 CASSVTSGRFNEQFF TGTGCCAGCAGCGTAACTAGCGGGAGATTCAATGAGCAGTTCTTC
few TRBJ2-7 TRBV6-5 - CASSPTGTHEQYF TGTGCCAGCAGCCCCACAGGGACCCACGAGCAGTACTTC
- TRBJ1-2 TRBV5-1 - CASSSTGFDGYTF TGCGCCAGCAGCTCCACAGGGTTTGATGGCTACACCTTC
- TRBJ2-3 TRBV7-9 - CASRLVSDTQYF TGTGCCAGCAGGCTAGTCTCAGATACGCAGTATTTT
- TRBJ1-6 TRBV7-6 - CASSQTVGDSPLHF TGTGCCAGCAGCCAGACAGTGGGTGATTCACCCCTCCACTTT
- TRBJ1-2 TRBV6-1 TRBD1 CASRGTGGSLHGYTF TGTGCCAGCAGGGGGACAGGGGGGAGTCTTCATGGCTACACCTTC
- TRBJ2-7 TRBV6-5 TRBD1 CASSYPEGAGTYEQYF TGTGCCAGCAGTTACCCTGAGGGGGCAGGCACCTACGAGCAGTACTTC
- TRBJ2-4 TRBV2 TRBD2 CASSAGLAGAKNIQYF TGTGCCAGCAGTGCCGGACTAGCGGGGGCCAAAAACATTCAGTACTTC
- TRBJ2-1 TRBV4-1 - CASSQVFLPTRTGRDEQFF TGCGCCAGCAGCCAAGTATTTTTACCTACCCGGACAGGGAGGGATGAGCAGTTCTTC
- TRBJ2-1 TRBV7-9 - CASSLGGSPYNEQFF TGTGCCAGCAGCTTAGGCGGAAGCCCCTACAATGAGCAGTTCTTC
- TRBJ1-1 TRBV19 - CASNYATGLNTEAFF TGTGCCAGTAACTACGCGACAGGCTTAAACACTGAAGCTTTCTTT
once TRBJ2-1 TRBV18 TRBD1 CASSYTGTDYNEQFF TGTGCCAGCTCTTATACTGGGACAGATTACAATGAGCAGTTCTTC
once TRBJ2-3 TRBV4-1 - CASSQMGRQAKRSTDTQYF TGCGCCAGCAGCCAAATGGGGCGACAGGCCAAACGTTCCACAGATACGCAGTATTTT
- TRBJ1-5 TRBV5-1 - CASSPEGNLNGNQPQHF TGCGCCAGCAGCCCGGAGGGGAACCTTAATGGCAATCAGCCCCAGCATTTT
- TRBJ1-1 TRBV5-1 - CASSPGTLNTEAFF TGCGCCAGCAGCCCCGGGACTTTGAACACTGAAGCTTTCTTT
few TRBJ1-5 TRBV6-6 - CATGGDNNQPQHF TGTGCCACCGGGGGGGATAACAATCAGCCCCAGCATTTT
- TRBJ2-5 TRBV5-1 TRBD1 CASSRIGGAGETQYF TGCGCCAGCAGCCGAATAGGGGGCGCGGGTGAGACCCAGTACTTC
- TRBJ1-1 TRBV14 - CASSQDLGTANTEAFF TGTGCCAGCAGCCAAGATCTGGGCACCGCGAACACTGAAGCTTTCTTT
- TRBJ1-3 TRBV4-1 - CASGGAPSGNTIYF TGCGCCAGCGGAGGGGCCCCCTCTGGAAACACCATATATTTT
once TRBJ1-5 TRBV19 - CASSKGNELGNQPQHF TGTGCCAGTAGTAAGGGGAATGAACTCGGGAATCAGCCCCAGCATTTT
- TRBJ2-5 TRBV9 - CASSPYIAPVQETQYF TGTGCCAGCAGCCCTTATATAGCGCCGGTGCAAGAGACCCAGTACTTC
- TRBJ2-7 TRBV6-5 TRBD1 CATRDRLYEQYF TGTGCCACCCGGGACAGGCTTTACGAGCAGTACTTC
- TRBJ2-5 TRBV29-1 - CSVEIWTLETQYF TGCAGCGTTGAGATTTGGACACTGGAGACCCAGTACTTC
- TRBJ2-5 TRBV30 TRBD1 CAWSNSRTGGLRETQYF TGTGCCTGGAGTAACTCGCGGACAGGGGGGCTCCGGGAGACCCAGTACTTC